This TCR beta chain was recorded in a study of cytotoxic CD8 clonotypes in ibrutinib-treated CLL. Overall study: When averaged across all of the samples, the counts came to roughly 240,000 productive templates and 90,000 to 95,000 productive rearrangements. Study conclusions and caveats: Against age-matched healthy donors, baseline clonality ran higher and tracked circulating CD8+ T-cell counts. A difference in sampling times existed between sustained-remission and progressing patients.

Investigators sought sequencing depths of between 1 in 200,000 and 1 in 1 million T cells. Sequencing was performed with immunoSEQ multiplex PCR; in TCRdb, only in-frame clones are kept and a portion is missing. The repertoire holds fewer than 30,000 clones, about two thirds seen once, with roughly 47% in the top ten. For this clone: The antigen remains unidentified.

The CDR3 totals 17 residues. Germline V gives CDR1 MNHEY, CDR2 SMNVEV (reference sequence). With 2 bases clipped from V and 3 bases from J, the junction kept 10 bases outside the gene matches. The V call is TRBV27, the J call TRBJ1-3; 7 bases map to TRBD1. This specimen consisted of PBMCs, obtained at disease progression, from a patient treated with ibrutinib. This sequence originates from a human donor with chronic lymphocytic leukemia. Here the CDR3 reads CASSLTGTAWYGNTIYF. The CDR3 coding sequence is TGTGCCAGCAGTTTAACCGGGACAGCCTGGTATGGAAACACCATATATTTT.